These T cell receptor beta chains were read from a single sample in a study of CXCR3-negative and CXCR3-positive naive CD8 T cells. TCRdb reprocessed the 5' RACE reads and keeps a single row for each CDR3 protein, giving no DNA. The table lists under 110,000 distinct CDR3 sequences. Sequencing was performed on naive CXCR3+ CD8+ T cells from blood. Receptors were obtained from a human donor in good health. Some clones in this sample may be carry-over from other donors' samples. Each CDR3 is given with its conserved first and last residue. Each record gives: J gene, V gene, CDR3 protein.

j_gene: TRBJ2-5
v_gene: TRBV12-3/TRBV12-4
CDR3aa: CASTLGQGGETQYF

j_gene: TRBJ2-1
v_gene: TRBV7-3
CDR3aa: CASSSGHGMFF

j_gene: TRBJ2-1
v_gene: TRBV7-2
CDR3aa: CASSLTSTEQFF

j_gene: TRBJ1-2
v_gene: TRBV7-2
CDR3aa: CASSLGTGGLVYGYTF

j_gene: TRBJ2-7
v_gene: TRBV6-2/TRBV6-3
CDR3aa: CASSGSGSPYEQYF

j_gene: TRBJ2-5
v_gene: TRBV29-1
CDR3aa: CSVEVRAAGRAGVVEETQYF

j_gene: TRBJ2-7
v_gene: TRBV20-1
CDR3aa: CSARDRGTGFYEQYF

j_gene: TRBJ2-1
v_gene: TRBV6-6
CDR3aa: CASSRQGSYNEEFF

j_gene: TRBJ2-5
v_gene: TRBV7-6
CDR3aa: CASSLNRGIETQYF

j_gene: TRBJ2-1
v_gene: TRBV9
CDR3aa: CASSVEGDSYNEQFF

j_gene: TRBJ1-4
v_gene: TRBV5-6
CDR3aa: CASSPGSGGGLFF

j_gene: TRBJ2-1
v_gene: TRBV5-1
CDR3aa: CASSLANEQFF

j_gene: TRBJ2-7
v_gene: TRBV20-1
CDR3aa: CSARDLNSATYEQYF

j_gene: TRBJ1-1
v_gene: TRBV7-9
CDR3aa: CASSPWGGMIEAFF

j_gene: TRBJ1-1
v_gene: TRBV4-1
CDR3aa: CASSTVSGDTEAFF

j_gene: TRBJ2-1
v_gene: TRBV12-3/TRBV12-4
CDR3aa: CASSLLLGREQFF

j_gene: TRBJ2-6
v_gene: TRBV23-1
CDR3aa: CASSQSRQGLYLRANVLTF

j_gene: TRBJ2-1
v_gene: TRBV7-9
CDR3aa: CASSLSRVGTQGEQFF

j_gene: TRBJ2-3
v_gene: TRBV7-6
CDR3aa: CASSSRLAGNDTQYF

j_gene: TRBJ1-1
v_gene: TRBV9
CDR3aa: CASSSPGQGKTEAFF

j_gene: TRBJ2-5
v_gene: TRBV20-1
CDR3aa: CSARDGLAGQETQYF

j_gene: TRBJ1-1
v_gene: TRBV29-1
CDR3aa: CSVVGDNTEAFF

j_gene: TRBJ2-5
v_gene: TRBV27
CDR3aa: CASSLSGFDRYQETQYF

j_gene: TRBJ2-2
v_gene: TRBV6-2/TRBV6-3
CDR3aa: CASSVGQSHTGELFF

j_gene: TRBJ1-6
v_gene: TRBV12-5
CDR3aa: CASGFDTNSPLHF

j_gene: TRBJ1-2
v_gene: TRBV29-1
CDR3aa: CSVNGGGGYTF

j_gene: TRBJ2-7
v_gene: TRBV29-1
CDR3aa: CSVEGAQGPLVYEQYF

j_gene: TRBJ2-7
v_gene: TRBV20-1
CDR3aa: CSARPRSRGEQYF

j_gene: TRBJ2-7
v_gene: TRBV13
CDR3aa: CASSLGFLAYEQYF

j_gene: TRBJ2-1
v_gene: TRBV7-7
CDR3aa: CASSLIPRDEQFF

j_gene: TRBJ2-6
v_gene: TRBV6-2/TRBV6-3
CDR3aa: CASSYSPGANVLTF

j_gene: TRBJ1-3
v_gene: TRBV7-6
CDR3aa: CASSPAGNTIYF

j_gene: TRBJ2-2
v_gene: TRBV27
CDR3aa: CASSLSTGPVTGELFF

j_gene: TRBJ2-1
v_gene: TRBV5-5
CDR3aa: CASSPEGGSNEQFF

j_gene: TRBJ2-7
v_gene: TRBV4-3
CDR3aa: CASSQDRGSYEQYF

j_gene: TRBJ2-1
v_gene: TRBV20-1
CDR3aa: CSARPLSGLAGGSSYNEQFF

j_gene: TRBJ1-1
v_gene: TRBV19
CDR3aa: CASATGTGLSFGDTEAFF

j_gene: TRBJ2-3
v_gene: TRBV4-1
CDR3aa: CASSQEQRSTDTQYF

j_gene: TRBJ2-7
v_gene: TRBV30
CDR3aa: CAWSSDYQYEQYF

j_gene: TRBJ1-4
v_gene: TRBV29-1
CDR3aa: CSATGGGFNEKLFF

j_gene: TRBJ1-5
v_gene: TRBV12-5
CDR3aa: CASGLVPPLESNQPQHF

j_gene: TRBJ2-5
v_gene: TRBV7-9
CDR3aa: CASSLKGILSETQYF

j_gene: TRBJ2-5
v_gene: TRBV7-2
CDR3aa: CASSYYRELQETQYF

j_gene: TRBJ2-7
v_gene: TRBV5-1
CDR3aa: CASSSTGADPYEQYF

j_gene: TRBJ2-1
v_gene: TRBV6-6
CDR3aa: CASTTDRGHEQFF